One sample yielded the 28 T cell receptor beta chains listed below, sequenced in a study of blood T cell repertoires in COVID-19. Method: immunoSEQ multiplex PCR; TCRdb's copy keeps in-frame clones and lacks some. The sample has about 82,000 clones; over 70% are singletons. The sample consisted of peripheral blood. These receptors all come from a woman between 35 and 50 years old with active or convalescent COVID-19.

V is TRBV7-2 and J is TRBJ2-7; unclear D gene. The CDR3 is made up of 16 amino acids. The V gene lost 5 bases and the J gene lost 0 bases, with 17 bases spanning the gap. The germline V gene has CDR1 SGHTA and CDR2 FQGNSA. The CDR3 DNA sequence: TGTGCCAGCAGCCCCCTACGGTTTTCTAGCTCCTACGAGCAGTACTTC. Protein sequence: CASSPLRFSSSYEQYF.

This chain uses TRBV5-8 with TRBJ2-5, with TRBD1 matching 9 bases. J was trimmed by 1 base and V by 6 bases; bases with no gene match: 4. This CDR3 has 14 amino acids. Germline CDR1 is SGHTS and CDR2 is YDEGEE. The CDR3 protein is CASKIQGAQETQYF. In DNA form, the CDR3 reads TGTGCCAGCAAGATACAGGGGGCCCAAGAGACCCAGTACTTC.

This clone has more than one count but fewer than ten. This rearrangement joins TRBV19 to TRBJ1-2, with D perhaps matching TRBD1 (5 bases). V gave up 0 bases and J gave up 4 bases, with 9 bases separating them. This CDR3 region has 14 residues. Germline V gene sequence: CDR1 LNHDA, CDR2 SQIVND (reference sequence). The CDR3 sequence: CASSIDPRAYGYTF. Here the CDR3 DNA reads TGTGCCAGTAGTATAGATCCCAGGGCCTATGGCTACACCTTC. Variable domain in full (rest from reference TRBV19 and TRBJ1-2): DGGITQSPKYLFRKEGQNVTLSCEQNLNHDAMYWYRQDPGQGLRLIYYSQIVNDFQKGDIAEGYSVSREKKESFPLTVTSAQKNPTAFYLCASSIDPRAYGYTFGSGTRLTVV.

The V call is TRBV9, the J call TRBJ1-5; D might be TRBD1 (5 bases). Germline-derived CDR1 and CDR2 are SGDLS and YYNGEE. CDR3 length: 16 residues. Trimming cost V 0 bases and J 3 bases, with 13 bases left between them. CDR3 coding DNA: TGTGCCAGCAGCGTAGGTGGGGGGGGAGACAATCAGCCCCAGCATTTT. Translating gives CASSVGGGGDNQPQHF.

V usage is TRBV28 and J usage is TRBJ2-1, with 10 bases matching TRBD1. The V gene's germline CDR1 is MDHEN and CDR2 SYDVKM. This CDR3 has 15 residues. V lost 7 bases, J lost 4 bases, and 7 bases stayed unmatched. The CDR3: CASTLPGQGYNEQFF. The CDR3 DNA follows: TGTGCCAGCACCTTGCCGGGACAGGGGTACAATGAGCAGTTCTTC.

DNA of the CDR3: TGTGCCAGCAGCTTAGTAAACAATGAGCAGTTCTTC. Translated, it gives CASSLVNNEQFF. V gene TRBV7-9 combines with J gene TRBJ2-1; the D is unclear. With 1 base removed from V and 5 bases from J, the gap between germline ends came to 3 bases. Germline lookup yields CDR1 SEHNR and CDR2 FQNEAQ (reference sequence). CDR3 size: 12 residues.

V and J are TRBV18 and TRBJ1-1; 8 bases agree with TRBD1. Germline trimming cut 2 bases from V and 1 base from J; bases unmatched to any gene: 6. This CDR3 region has 16 residues. Germline values: CDR1 KGHSH, CDR2 LQKENI. CDR3 DNA sequence: TGTGCCAGCTCACCATACAATACAGGGGGGAACACTGAAGCTTTCTTT. Its translation is CASSPYNTGGNTEAFF.

V usage is TRBV3-1 (or the pseudogene TRBV3-2) and J usage is TRBJ1-1, with D uncertain. The CDR3 contains 14 residues. Germline V lookup: CDR1 LGHDT, CDR2 YNNKEL (reference sequence). Trimming pared 3 bases from V and 4 bases from J, leaving 12 bases between. CDR3 DNA: TGTGCCAGCAGCCACCCGGGTCACTCCACTGAAGCTTTCTTT. It yields the protein CASSHPGHSTEAFF.

The V and J genes are TRBV27 and TRBJ2-2; 9 bases are a match to TRBD2. The CDR3 runs 22 residues. Germline CDR1 is MNHEY and CDR2 is SMNVEV (reference sequence). Losses at the gene ends were 1 base for V and 4 bases for J; bases not matched to a gene: 22. The CDR3 DNA reads as TGTGCCAGCAGTTTATATAGGGACGGGGGACTAAGGCTAGCGGGATTCACCGGGGAGCTGTTTTTT. Translation gives CASSLYRDGGLRLAGFTGELFF.

The chain links TRBV12-3 or TRBV12-4 to TRBJ2-3; D uncertain. The V end lost 4 bases, the J end lost 5 bases, and 10 bases lay between the germline ends. The CDR3 runs 13 residues. The CDR3: CASSSLTLDTQYF. The CDR3 nucleotides read TGTGCCAGCAGTTCCCTGACATTAGATACGCAGTATTTT.

J is TRBJ2-1 and V is TRBV21-1; TRBD1, the table's D call, lacks a check against the DNA. TRBV21-1 is a pseudogene locus. This CDR3 comprises 16 residues. The CDR3 coding sequence is TGTGCCAGCAGCAAAGAACGACAGCAGGCCTACAATGAGCAGTTCTTC. This gives the protein CASSKERQQAYNEQFF.

A few counts support this clone. The chain joins TRBV9 to TRBJ2-7; 7 bases match TRBD2. The CDR3 has 14 residues. Germline CDR1 SGDLS, CDR2 YYNGEE. Trimming cost V 4 bases and J 3 bases; bases outside gene matches: 7. CDR3: CASSQSTGGYEQYF. In nucleotides, the CDR3 is TGTGCCAGCAGCCAGAGCACGGGAGGCTACGAGCAGTACTTC.

CDR3 nucleotides: TGTGCCAGCAGCTCCCCCCGGGACAGGGCCTACGAGCAGTACTTC. Encoded protein: CASSSPRDRAYEQYF. The chain joins TRBV3-1 (or the pseudogene TRBV3-2) to TRBJ2-7, with 9 bases lining up with TRBD1. V gave up 5 bases and J gave up 2 bases; unmatched junction bases: 7. This CDR3 comprises 15 residues. The germline V gene has CDR1 LGHDT and CDR2 YNNKEL (reference sequence).

The chain is built from TRBV3-1 (or the pseudogene TRBV3-2) and TRBJ2-7, with TRBD1 matching over 7 bases. The germline V gene has CDR1 LGHDT and CDR2 YNNKEL (reference sequence). There are 13 residues in the CDR3. Trimming removed 6 bases from V and 4 bases from J; junction bases left unmatched: 6. The CDR3 coding sequence is TGTGCCAGCAGTCCGGACAGGAAATACGAGCAGTACTTC. As protein: CASSPDRKYEQYF.

This sequence joins TRBV4-1 and TRBJ1-6, with D maybe TRBD1 (6 bases). Germline CDR1 is MGHRA and CDR2 is YSYEKL. The CDR3 consists of 16 residues. V was cut by 0 bases and J by 10 bases, with 16 bases left in between. The CDR3 DNA sequence: TGCGCCAGCAGCCAAGAAACCGCTACAGGGAGCTCACCCCTCCACTTT. Its protein product is CASSQETATGSSPLHF.

This clone has a single count. The chain couples TRBV5-1 to TRBJ2-3, with 10 bases fitting TRBD1. The V segment lost 2 bases and the J segment 6 bases; nucleotides outside the gene matches: 9. From germline, CDR1 is SGHRS and CDR2 YFSETQ. The CDR3 sequence is 16 residues long. The chain's CDR3 is CASSLSGTGVYDTQYF. In DNA form, the CDR3 reads TGCGCCAGCAGCTTATCCGGGACAGGGGTTTATGATACGCAGTATTTT. The full variable domain, rest sourced from reference TRBV5-1 and TRBJ2-3, is KAGVTQTPRYLIKTRGQQVTLSCSPISGHRSVSWYQQTPGQGLQFLFEYFSETQRNKGNFPGRFSGRQFSNSRSEMNVSTLELGDSALYLCASSLSGTGVYDTQYFGPGTRLTVL.

This clone was detected only a few times. CDR3 in amino acids: CSVVLSLASDYGYTF. The DNA of the CDR3 is TGCAGCGTTGTTCTCTCGCTGGCAAGCGACTATGGCTACACCTTC. The chain uses TRBV29-1 and TRBJ1-2, with unresolved D. Germline V gives CDR1 SQVTM, CDR2 ANQGSEA. This CDR3 is built from 15 residues. V was cut by 4 bases and J by 3 bases, with 18 bases left in between.

This clone was counted only a few times. This chain connects TRBV3-1 (or the pseudogene TRBV3-2) to TRBJ1-5; D uncertain. Trimming took 1 base from V and 7 from J, leaving 11 bases between them. Germline CDR1 is LGHDT and CDR2 is YNNKEL (reference sequence). CDR3 length equals 14 residues. CDR3 amino acids: CASSQVPTRQPQHF. The CDR3 DNA reads as TGTGCCAGCAGCCAAGTACCTACCAGGCAGCCCCAGCATTTT.

There are a few counts of this clone. The J gene is TRBJ1-5, the V gene TRBV19; weak D call: TRBD1 (6 bases). V lost 2 bases to trimming and J lost 5 bases, with 16 bases between them. Germline-derived CDR1 and CDR2 are LNHDA and SQIVND (reference sequence). This CDR3 has 16 amino acids. In DNA form, the CDR3 reads TGTGCCAGTAGTATACTCCACGGGGGGCTGGATCAGCCCCAGCATTTT. Translation: CASSILHGGLDQPQHF.

This rearrangement joins TRBV5-1 to TRBJ1-1; unclear D gene. From germline, CDR1 is SGHRS and CDR2 YFSETQ. V was cut by 0 bases and J by 2 bases, with 11 bases left in between. The CDR3 covers 15 residues. The CDR3 here is CASSLEQLGNTEAFF. Here the CDR3 DNA reads TGCGCCAGCAGCTTGGAACAGCTTGGAAACACTGAAGCTTTCTTT.

This clone was picked up a small number of times. V is TRBV9 and J is TRBJ2-2; TRBD2 is a possible D gene (6 bases). The germline V and J ends were trimmed by 6 bases and 6 bases, with 18 bases remaining between them. The germline gives CDR1 SGDLS, CDR2 YYNGEE. This CDR3 spans 15 amino acids. CDR3 bases: TGTGCCAGCACGGCTAGCGCTAGGCCCGCCGGGGAGCTGTTTTTT. Encoded protein: CASTASARPAGELFF.

J is TRBJ2-7 and V is TRBV10-3; 8 nucleotides align to TRBD1. Unmatched junction bases numbered 1, after V lost 3 bases and J lost 6 bases. The CDR3 sequence is 12 residues long. From germline, CDR1 is ENHRY and CDR2 SYGVKD. CDR3 amino acids: CAISEQGVEQYF. The CDR3 DNA sequence: TGTGCCATCAGTGAACAGGGGGTCGAGCAGTACTTC.

The chain links TRBV10-3 to TRBJ2-7; 7 bases fit TRBD1. Trimming at V came to 6 bases and at J to 2 bases, leaving 7 bases not matched to a gene. From germline, CDR1 is ENHRY and CDR2 SYGVKD. The CDR3 runs 14 residues. The CDR3 DNA reads TGTGCCATCAGCCCCGGGACAGCCACCTACGAGCAGTACTTC. It yields the protein CAISPGTATYEQYF.

The chain uses TRBV6-5 and TRBJ2-1; D is ambiguous. Germline assignment: CDR1 MNHEY and CDR2 SVGAGI. The CDR3 covers 13 residues. Trimming took 4 bases from V and 7 from J, leaving 11 bases between them. The CDR3 DNA reads as TGTGCCAGCAGTTTTACTCCTCTTAATGAGCAGTTCTTC. Protein sequence: CASSFTPLNEQFF.

This clone is a singleton in its sample. The gene calls are TRBV28 and TRBJ2-2; D uncertain. The CDR3 is 12 amino acids. V lost 6 bases and J lost 3, with 5 bases in between. Germline values: CDR1 MDHEN, CDR2 SYDVKM. CDR3 loop: CASSRYTGELFF. In DNA form, the CDR3 reads TGTGCCAGCAGCAGATACACCGGGGAGCTGTTTTTT. The full variable domain, completed using reference TRBV28 and TRBJ2-2, is DVKVTQSSRYLVKRTGEKVFLECVQDMDHENMFWYRQDPGLGLRLIYFSYDVKMKEKGDIPEGYSVSREKKERFSLILESASTNQTSMYLCASSRYTGELFFGEGSRLTVL.

This chain joins TRBV10-3 and TRBJ2-7, with a possible D match to TRBD2 (5 bases). V was trimmed by 5 bases and J by 0 bases, leaving 14 bases between them. This CDR3 has 15 residues. Germline V lookup: CDR1 ENHRY, CDR2 SYGVKD. The CDR3 DNA sequence: TGTGCCATCAGTCTTGCCGGGCGGGCCTCCTACGAGCAGTACTTC. Its translation: CAISLAGRASYEQYF.

V is TRBV27 and J is TRBJ1-6; D may be TRBD1 (6 bases). This CDR3 has 13 amino acids. Trimming took off 6 bases at V and 6 bases at J, with 9 bases between the two ends. The germline CDR1 and CDR2 sequences are MNHEY and SMNVEV (reference sequence). This CDR3 reads CASRTGPNSPLHF. The CDR3 DNA sequence: TGTGCCAGCAGGACAGGTCCTAATTCACCCCTCCACTTT.

The CDR3 spells CATSELGQGQETQYF. The CDR3 nucleotides read TGTGCCACCAGTGAACTAGGACAGGGTCAAGAGACCCAGTACTTC. The rearrangement joins TRBV24-1 to TRBJ2-5, with 8 bases aligning to TRBD1. CDR1 is KGHDR, CDR2 SFDVKD, per germline. The CDR3 covers 15 residues. V was pared by 4 bases and J by 2 bases, with 5 bases of the junction left unmatched.